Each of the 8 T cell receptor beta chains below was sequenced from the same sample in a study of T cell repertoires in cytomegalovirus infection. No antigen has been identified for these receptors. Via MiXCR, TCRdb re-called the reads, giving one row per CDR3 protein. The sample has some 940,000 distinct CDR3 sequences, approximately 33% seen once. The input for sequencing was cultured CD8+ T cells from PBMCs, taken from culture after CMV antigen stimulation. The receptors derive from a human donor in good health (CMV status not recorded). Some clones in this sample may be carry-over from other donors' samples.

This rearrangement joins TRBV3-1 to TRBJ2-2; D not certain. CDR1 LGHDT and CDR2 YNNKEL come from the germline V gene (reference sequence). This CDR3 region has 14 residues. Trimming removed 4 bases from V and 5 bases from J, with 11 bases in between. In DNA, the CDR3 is TGTGCCAGCAGCCGCCCGACCTATACCGGGGAGCTGTTTTTT. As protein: CASSRPTYTGELFF.

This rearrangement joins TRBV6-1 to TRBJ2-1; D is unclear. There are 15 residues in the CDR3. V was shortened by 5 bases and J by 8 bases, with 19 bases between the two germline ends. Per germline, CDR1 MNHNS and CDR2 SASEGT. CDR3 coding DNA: TGTGCCAGCAGTTTGGATTCCCCACACATTTATGAGCAGTTCTTC. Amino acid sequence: CASSLDSPHIYEQFF.

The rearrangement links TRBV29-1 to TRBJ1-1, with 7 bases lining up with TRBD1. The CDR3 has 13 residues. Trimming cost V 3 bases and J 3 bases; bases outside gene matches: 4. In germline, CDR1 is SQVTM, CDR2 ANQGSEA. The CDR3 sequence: CSVDLDRDTEAFF. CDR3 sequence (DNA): TGCAGCGTTGACCTAGACAGGGACACTGAAGCTTTCTTT.

The CDR3 sequence: CASSLETGPGANVLTF. CDR3 sequence (DNA): TGCGCCAGCAGCTTGGAGACGGGGCCTGGGGCCAACGTCCTGACTTTC. The rearrangement links TRBV5-1 to TRBJ2-6; D may correspond to TRBD1 or TRBD2 (5 bases each). The CDR3 is 16 residues long. Germline-derived CDR1 and CDR2 are SGHRS and YFSETQ. V gave up 0 bases and J gave up 2 bases, with 9 bases separating them.

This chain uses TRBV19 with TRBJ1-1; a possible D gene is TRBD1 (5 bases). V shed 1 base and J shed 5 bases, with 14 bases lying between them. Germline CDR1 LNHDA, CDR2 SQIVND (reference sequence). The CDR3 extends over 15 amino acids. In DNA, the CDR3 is TGTGCCAGTAGTATAGGCTACGGGGCGGAGACTGAAGCTTTCTTT. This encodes CASSIGYGAETEAFF.

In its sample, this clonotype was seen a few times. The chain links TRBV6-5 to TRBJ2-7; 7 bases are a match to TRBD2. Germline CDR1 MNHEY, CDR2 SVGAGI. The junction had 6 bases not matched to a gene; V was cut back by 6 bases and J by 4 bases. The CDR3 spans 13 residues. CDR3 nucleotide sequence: TGTGCCAGCAGCCCAGCGGGGCTTTACGAGCAGTACTTC. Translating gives CASSPAGLYEQYF.

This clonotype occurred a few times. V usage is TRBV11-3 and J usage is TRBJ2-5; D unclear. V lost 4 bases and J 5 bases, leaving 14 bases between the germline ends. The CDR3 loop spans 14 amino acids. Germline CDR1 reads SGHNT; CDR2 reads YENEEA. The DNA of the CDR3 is TGTGCCAGCAGCTGCCGGGCTACAAGCGAGACCCAGTACTTC. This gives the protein CASSCRATSETQYF.

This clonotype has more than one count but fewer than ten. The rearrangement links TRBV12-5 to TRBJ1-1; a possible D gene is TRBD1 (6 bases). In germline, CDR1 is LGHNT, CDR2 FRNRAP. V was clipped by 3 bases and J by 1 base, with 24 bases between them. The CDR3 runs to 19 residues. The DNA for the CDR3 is TGTGCTAGTGGTTTCTGGCTCCTCGGGGGCAGGTCAAGGAACACTGAAGCTTTCTTT. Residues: CASGFWLLGGRSRNTEAFF.